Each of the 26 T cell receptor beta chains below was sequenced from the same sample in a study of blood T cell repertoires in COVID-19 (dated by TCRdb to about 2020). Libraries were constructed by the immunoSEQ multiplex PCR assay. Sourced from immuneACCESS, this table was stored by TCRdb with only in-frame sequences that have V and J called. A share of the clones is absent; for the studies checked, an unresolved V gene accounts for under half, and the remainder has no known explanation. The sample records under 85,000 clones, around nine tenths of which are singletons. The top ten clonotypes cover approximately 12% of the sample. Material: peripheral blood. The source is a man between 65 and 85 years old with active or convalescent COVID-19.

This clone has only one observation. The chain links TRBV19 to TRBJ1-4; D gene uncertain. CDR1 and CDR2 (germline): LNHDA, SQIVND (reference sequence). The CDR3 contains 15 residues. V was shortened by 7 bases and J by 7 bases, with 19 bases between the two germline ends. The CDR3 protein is CASKRNSQMSEKLFF. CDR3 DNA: TGTGCCAGTAAAAGAAACAGCCAGATGAGTGAAAAACTGTTTTTT.

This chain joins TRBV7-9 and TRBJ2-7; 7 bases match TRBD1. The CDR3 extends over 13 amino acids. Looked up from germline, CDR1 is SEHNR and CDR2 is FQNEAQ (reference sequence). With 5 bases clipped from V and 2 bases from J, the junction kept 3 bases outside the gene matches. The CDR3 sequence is CASSPQGTYEQYF. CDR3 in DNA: TGTGCCAGCAGCCCACAGGGGACCTACGAGCAGTACTTC. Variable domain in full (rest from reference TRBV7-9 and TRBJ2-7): DTGVSQNPRHKITKRGQNVTFRCDPISEHNRLYWYRQTLGQGPEFLTYFQNEAQLEKSRLLSDRFSAERPKGSFSTLEIQRTEQGDSAMYLCASSPQGTYEQYFGPGTRLTVT.

CDR3 DNA: TGTGCCAGCAGCCAGGGCAGAGAGAATGAAAAACTGTTTTTT. Amino acids: CASSQGRENEKLFF. The chain couples TRBV3-1 (or the pseudogene TRBV3-2) to TRBJ1-4; no definite D call. This CDR3 region has 14 residues. Germline assignment: CDR1 LGHDT and CDR2 YNNKEL (reference sequence). The V and J ends lost 3 bases and 5 bases respectively, with 10 bases between them.

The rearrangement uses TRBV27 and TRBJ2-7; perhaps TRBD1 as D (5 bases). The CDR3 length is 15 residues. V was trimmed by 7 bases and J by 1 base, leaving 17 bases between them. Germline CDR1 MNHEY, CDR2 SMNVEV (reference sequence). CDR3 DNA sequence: TGTGCCAGCACGGTTTTTAGGGGCGAATCCTACGAGCAGTACTTC. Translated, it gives CASTVFRGESYEQYF.

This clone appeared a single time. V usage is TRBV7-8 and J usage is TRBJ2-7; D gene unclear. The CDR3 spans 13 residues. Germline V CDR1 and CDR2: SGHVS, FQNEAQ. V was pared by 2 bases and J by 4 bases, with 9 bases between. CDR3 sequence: CASSLQAPYEQYF. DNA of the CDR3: TGTGCCAGCAGCTTACAAGCCCCTTACGAGCAGTACTTC.

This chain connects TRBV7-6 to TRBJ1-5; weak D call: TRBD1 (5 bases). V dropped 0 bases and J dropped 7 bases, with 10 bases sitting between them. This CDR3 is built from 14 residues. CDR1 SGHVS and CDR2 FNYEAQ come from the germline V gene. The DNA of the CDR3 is TGTGCCAGCAGCTTAGCGTCGGGGGAGCAGCCCCAGCATTTT. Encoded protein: CASSLASGEQPQHF.

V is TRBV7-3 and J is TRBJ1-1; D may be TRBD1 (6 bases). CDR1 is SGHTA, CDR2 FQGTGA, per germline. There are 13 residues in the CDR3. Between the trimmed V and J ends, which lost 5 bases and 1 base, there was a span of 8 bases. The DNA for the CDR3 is TGTGCCAGCAGCAAACAGGGGAACACTGAAGCTTTCTTT. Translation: CASSKQGNTEAFF.

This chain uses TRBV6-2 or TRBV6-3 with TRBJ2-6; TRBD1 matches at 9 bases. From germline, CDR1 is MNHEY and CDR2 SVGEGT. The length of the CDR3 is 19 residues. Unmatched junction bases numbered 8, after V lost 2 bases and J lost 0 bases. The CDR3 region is CASSYTRTGDASGANVLTF. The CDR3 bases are TGTGCCAGCAGTTACACCCGGACAGGGGACGCCTCTGGGGCCAACGTCCTGACTTTC.

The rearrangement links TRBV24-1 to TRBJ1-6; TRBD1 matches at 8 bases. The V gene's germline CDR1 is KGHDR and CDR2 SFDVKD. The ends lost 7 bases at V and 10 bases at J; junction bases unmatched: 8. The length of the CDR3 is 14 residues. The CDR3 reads CATSPGQGGSPLHF. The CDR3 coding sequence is TGTGCCACCAGCCCTGGACAGGGCGGATCACCCCTCCACTTT.

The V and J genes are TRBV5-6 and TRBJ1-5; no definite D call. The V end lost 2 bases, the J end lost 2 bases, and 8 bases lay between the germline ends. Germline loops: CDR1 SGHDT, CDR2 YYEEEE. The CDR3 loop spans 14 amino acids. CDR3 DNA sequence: TGTGCCAGCAGCTTTTCAACAGGCAATCAGCCCCAGCATTTT. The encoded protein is CASSFSTGNQPQHF.

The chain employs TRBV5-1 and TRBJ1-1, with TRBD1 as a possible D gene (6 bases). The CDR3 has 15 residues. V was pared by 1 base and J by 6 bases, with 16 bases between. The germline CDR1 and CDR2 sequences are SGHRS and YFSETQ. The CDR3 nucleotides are TGCGCCAGCAGCTTGAGCACAGGGACAATTCCTGAAGCTTTCTTT. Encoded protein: CASSLSTGTIPEAFF. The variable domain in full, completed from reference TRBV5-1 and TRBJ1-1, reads KAGVTQTPRYLIKTRGQQVTLSCSPISGHRSVSWYQQTPGQGLQFLFEYFSETQRNKGNFPGRFSGRQFSNSRSEMNVSTLELGDSALYLCASSLSTGTIPEAFFGQGTRLTVV.

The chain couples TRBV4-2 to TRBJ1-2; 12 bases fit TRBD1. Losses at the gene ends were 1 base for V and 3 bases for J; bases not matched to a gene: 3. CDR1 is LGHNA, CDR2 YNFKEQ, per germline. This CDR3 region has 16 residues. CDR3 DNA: TGTGCCAGCAGCCAAGGGGGACAGGGGGCGGACTATGGCTACACCTTC. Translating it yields CASSQGGQGADYGYTF.

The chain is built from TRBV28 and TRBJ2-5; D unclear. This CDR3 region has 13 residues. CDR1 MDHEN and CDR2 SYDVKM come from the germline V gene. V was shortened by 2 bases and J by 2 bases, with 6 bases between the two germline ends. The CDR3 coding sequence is TGTGCCAGCAGTTTACCAGGACAAGAGACCCAGTACTTC. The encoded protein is CASSLPGQETQYF.

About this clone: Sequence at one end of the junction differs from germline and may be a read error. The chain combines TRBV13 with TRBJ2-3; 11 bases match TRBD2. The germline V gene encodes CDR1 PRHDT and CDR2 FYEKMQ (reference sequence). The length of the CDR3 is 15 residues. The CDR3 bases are TGTGCCAGCAGCCTAGGTAGCGGGGGGGCAGATACGCAGTATTTT. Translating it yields CASSLGSGGADTQYF. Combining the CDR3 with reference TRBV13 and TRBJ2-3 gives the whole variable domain AAGVIQSPRHLIKEKRETATLKCYPIPRHDTVYWYQQGPGQDPQFLISFYEKMQSDKGSIPDRFSAQQFSDYHSELNMSSLELGDSALYFCASSLGSGGADTQYFGPGTRLTVL.

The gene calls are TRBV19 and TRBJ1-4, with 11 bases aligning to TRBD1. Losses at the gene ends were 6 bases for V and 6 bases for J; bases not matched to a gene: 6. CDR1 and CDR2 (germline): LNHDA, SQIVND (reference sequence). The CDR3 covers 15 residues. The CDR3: CASRYPGQGDEKLFF. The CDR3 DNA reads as TGTGCCAGTAGGTACCCGGGACAGGGGGATGAAAAACTGTTTTTT.

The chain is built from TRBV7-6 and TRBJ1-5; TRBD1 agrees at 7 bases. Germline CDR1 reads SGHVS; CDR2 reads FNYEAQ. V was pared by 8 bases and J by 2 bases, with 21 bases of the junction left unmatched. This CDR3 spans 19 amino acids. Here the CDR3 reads CASGSWVKGATDGNQPQHF. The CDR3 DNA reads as TGTGCCAGCGGTTCTTGGGTCAAGGGGGCCACAGACGGCAATCAGCCCCAGCATTTT.

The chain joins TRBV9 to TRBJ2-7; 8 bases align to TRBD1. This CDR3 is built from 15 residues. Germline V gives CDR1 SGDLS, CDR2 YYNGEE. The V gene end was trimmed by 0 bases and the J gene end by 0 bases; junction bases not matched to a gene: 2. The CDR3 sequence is CASSVGTGSSYEQYF. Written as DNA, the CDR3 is TGTGCCAGCAGCGTAGGGACAGGGAGCTCCTACGAGCAGTACTTC.

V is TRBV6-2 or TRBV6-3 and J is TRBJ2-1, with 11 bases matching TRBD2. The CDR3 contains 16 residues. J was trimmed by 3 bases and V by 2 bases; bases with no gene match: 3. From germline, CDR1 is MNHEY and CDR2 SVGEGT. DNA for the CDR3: TGTGCCAGCAGTTACGGTAGCGGGGGGGGCTACAATGAGCAGTTCTTC. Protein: CASSYGSGGGYNEQFF.

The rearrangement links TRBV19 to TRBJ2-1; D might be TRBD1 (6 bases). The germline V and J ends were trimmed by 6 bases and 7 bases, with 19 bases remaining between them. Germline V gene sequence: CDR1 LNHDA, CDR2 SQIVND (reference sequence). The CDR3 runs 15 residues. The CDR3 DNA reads TGTGCCAGTAGGCCCTCCAGGGGATTCGGGAATGAGCAGTTCTTC. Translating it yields CASRPSRGFGNEQFF.

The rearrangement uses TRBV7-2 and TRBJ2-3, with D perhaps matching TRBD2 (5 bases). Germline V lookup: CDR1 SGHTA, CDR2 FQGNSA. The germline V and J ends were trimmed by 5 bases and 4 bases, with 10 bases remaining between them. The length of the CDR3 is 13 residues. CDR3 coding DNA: TGTGCCAGCAGCACGAGGGTCCCAGATACGCAGTATTTT. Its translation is CASSTRVPDTQYF.

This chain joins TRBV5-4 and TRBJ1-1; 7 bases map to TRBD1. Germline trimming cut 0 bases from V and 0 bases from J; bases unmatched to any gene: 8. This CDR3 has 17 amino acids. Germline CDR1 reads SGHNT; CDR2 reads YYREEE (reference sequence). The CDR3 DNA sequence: TGTGCCAGCAGCTTGGGAAGGGGGCGGGTCATGAACACTGAAGCTTTCTTT. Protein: CASSLGRGRVMNTEAFF.

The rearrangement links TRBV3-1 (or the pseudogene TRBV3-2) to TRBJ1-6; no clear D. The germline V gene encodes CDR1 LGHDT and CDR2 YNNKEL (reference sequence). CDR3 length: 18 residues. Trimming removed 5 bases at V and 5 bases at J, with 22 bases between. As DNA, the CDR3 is TGTGCCAGCAGCTGGAGCCGTCCCATTTCACATCATAATTCACCCCTCCACTTT. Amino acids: CASSWSRPISHHNSPLHF.

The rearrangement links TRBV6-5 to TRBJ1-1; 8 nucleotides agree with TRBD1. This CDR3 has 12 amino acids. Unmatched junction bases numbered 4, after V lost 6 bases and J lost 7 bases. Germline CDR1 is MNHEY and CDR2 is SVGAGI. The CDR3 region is CASSRGQGEAFF. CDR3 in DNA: TGTGCCAGCAGCCGAGGACAGGGTGAAGCTTTCTTT.

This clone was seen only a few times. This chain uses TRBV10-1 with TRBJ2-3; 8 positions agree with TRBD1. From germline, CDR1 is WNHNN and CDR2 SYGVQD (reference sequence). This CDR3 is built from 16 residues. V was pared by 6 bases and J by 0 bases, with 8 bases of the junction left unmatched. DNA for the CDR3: TGCGCCAGCAGCAACCAGGACAGGGATAGCACAGATACGCAGTATTTT. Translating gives CASSNQDRDSTDTQYF.

The CDR3 nucleotides read TGTGCCAGCAGCCAAGATACAGGGTCTTATGGCTACACCTTC. Protein sequence: CASSQDTGSYGYTF. The chain employs TRBV3-1 (or the pseudogene TRBV3-2) and TRBJ1-2, with D possibly being TRBD1 (6 bases). The CDR3 contains 14 residues. Trimming took off 0 bases at V and 5 bases at J, with 10 bases between the two ends. Germline CDR1 and CDR2: LGHDT and YNNKEL (reference sequence).

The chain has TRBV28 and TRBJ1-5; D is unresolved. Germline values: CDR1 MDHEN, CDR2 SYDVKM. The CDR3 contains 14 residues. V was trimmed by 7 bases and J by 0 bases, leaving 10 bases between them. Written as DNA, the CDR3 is TGTGCCAGCACCTGGTCAGTTAGCAATCAGCCCCAGCATTTT. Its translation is CASTWSVSNQPQHF.